Sequencing of this T cell receptor (beta chain) was carried out in a study of shared clonotypes between healthy human individuals. Assay used: immunoSEQ multiplex PCR; TCRdb lists only in-frame clones, some missing. The sample yields some 200,000 clones, over 50% seen once. In regard to this clone: The antigen remains unidentified.

Study results and caveats: The study found lower generation probabilities in non-shared clonotypes than in those shared by all four donors.

This clonotype originated in a man aged 25 to 40 in good health. The sequenced material came from memory CD4+ T cells sorted from blood. Subset indicated: CD45RA-negative fraction.

CDR3 loop: CASSPFSGVEAFF. CDR3 bases: TGTGCCAGCTCACCTTTCTCTGGGGTTGAAGCTTTCTTT. The V and J genes are TRBV18 and TRBJ1-1, with D unclear. This CDR3 has 13 amino acids. V was cut by 3 bases and J by 7 bases, with 12 bases left in between. Per germline, CDR1 KGHSH and CDR2 LQKENI.